This TCR beta chain was observed in a study of blood T cell repertoires in COVID-19. Study background: Acute-phase and convalescent COVID-19 samples originated in the United States, Italy and Spain. Nucleic acid was either cDNA or gDNA, and it came from T cells, B-cell-depleted T cells, or PBMCs.

CDR1 is SNHLY, CDR2 FYNNEI, per germline. The CDR3 spans 16 residues. Germline trimming cut 2 bases from V and 4 bases from J; bases unmatched to any gene: 5. In the original workflow: Amplification from reference gene primers served as the basis for estimated nucleated cell counts. Only in-frame clones appear in the TCRdb table, and some are missing; sequencing was by immunoSEQ multiplex PCR. The DNA was the basis for D and trimming; V, J and clone size are from that table. This sample has roughly 200,000 clones, with 88% found just once. The TCR was taken from a man aged 18 to 30 with active or convalescent COVID-19. The specimen was peripheral blood. This chain connects TRBV2 to TRBJ2-1; 10 bases line up with TRBD2. CDR3 region: CASSESLAGAYNEQFF. DNA of the CDR3: TGTGCCAGCAGTGAATCTCTAGCGGGGGCATACAATGAGCAGTTCTTC.